Shown below are 31 T cell receptor beta chains from a single sample sequenced in a study of T cell repertoires in aging, cancer and after chemotherapy. The template was genomic DNA from peripheral blood, not RNA. Multiplex touch-down PCR with TRB-A/B primers amplified rearranged V-D-J TRB sequences. TCRdb recomputed calls from the multiplex PCR reads with MiXCR, one row per CDR3 protein. The profile shows roughly 8,500 distinct CDR3 sequences, roughly half of them singletons. The sequenced material came from blood. The receptors originated from a human donor with a solid tumor.

The chain recombines TRBV20-1 with TRBJ1-5; D call uncertain. V lost 1 base, J lost 0 bases, and 13 bases lay in between. Germline V gene lookup returns CDR1 DFQATT and CDR2 SNEGSKA (reference sequence). The CDR3 has 16 amino acids. The CDR3 loop is CSARGRRAYSNQPQHF. The CDR3 DNA follows: TGCAGTGCTAGAGGTAGAAGAGCTTATAGCAATCAGCCCCAGCATTTT.

The chain is built from TRBV29-1 and TRBJ1-1; TRBD1 matches 9 bases. Trimming at V came to 4 bases and at J to 6 bases, leaving 9 bases not matched to a gene. The CDR3 contains 14 residues. The germline V gene encodes CDR1 SQVTM and CDR2 ANQGSEA. The CDR3 DNA sequence: TGCAGCGTTGGGAGGGACAGGGAATTCCCTGAAGCTTTCTTT. Amino acid sequence: CSVGRDREFPEAFF.

Comment on this clonotype: An end of the junction does not agree with germline; a read error may underlie this. The gene calls are TRBV27 and TRBJ1-1; D possibly corresponds to TRBD1 (6 bases). The CDR3 has 15 amino acids. Germline V gene lookup returns CDR1 MNHEY and CDR2 SMNVEV (reference sequence). CDR3 nucleotides: TGTGCCAGCAGCCGGGGCGGGGGGCGAGTCACTAAAGCTTTCTTT. Protein sequence: CASSRGGGRVTKAFF.

This clonotype was picked up a small number of times. The chain employs TRBV7-2 and TRBJ2-6; a possible D gene is TRBD1 (5 bases). Germline lookup yields CDR1 SGHTA and CDR2 FQGNSA. The CDR3 is 16 residues long. V dropped 0 bases and J dropped 4 bases, with 10 bases sitting between them. In DNA, the CDR3 is TGTGCCAGCAGCTTAGCAGGGGCTGGCGGGGCCAACGTCCTGACTTTC. This sequence encodes CASSLAGAGGANVLTF.

The V gene is TRBV7-9, the J gene TRBJ2-5; no clear D. The CDR3 sequence is 14 residues long. CDR1 is SEHNR and CDR2 is FQNEAQ in the germline V gene (reference sequence). Trimming took off 5 bases at V and 4 bases at J, with 14 bases between the two ends. Here the CDR3 DNA reads TGTGCCAGCAGCCCGCGTCCCCCTGGAGAGACCCAGTACTTC. This sequence encodes CASSPRPPGETQYF.

This clonotype was picked up a small number of times. The chain carries TRBV19 and TRBJ1-6; TRBD1 aligns across 8 bases. The CDR3 sequence is 14 residues long. The trim removed 5 bases at V and 9 bases at J, leaving 6 bases unmatched. Per germline, CDR1 LNHDA and CDR2 SQIVND (reference sequence). CDR3 coding DNA: TGTGCCAGTAGTTCCTTGACAGGGGTTTCACCCCTCCACTTT. This codes for CASSSLTGVSPLHF.

This clonotype was seen a handful of times. The V and J genes are TRBV5-1 and TRBJ2-1; the D is unclear. The CDR3 contains 14 residues. CDR1 and CDR2 from the germline V gene are SGHRS and YFSETQ. Trimming pared 0 bases from V and 4 bases from J, leaving 8 bases between. The CDR3 region is CASSLDGPYNEQFF. For the CDR3, the DNA is TGCGCCAGCAGCTTGGACGGACCTTACAATGAGCAGTTCTTC.

In this sample, this clonotype turned up a few times. The CDR3 protein is CASSLTGASVYGYTF. The CDR3 nucleotides are TGTGCCAGCAGCCTAACAGGGGCGTCTGTCTATGGCTACACCTTC. This chain links TRBV12-3 or TRBV12-4 with TRBJ1-2; 7 nucleotides match TRBD1. This CDR3 contains 15 residues. The V and J ends lost 6 bases and 4 bases, in that order; junction bases with no gene match: 11.

This clonotype has a handful of counts. The chain is built from TRBV7-2 and TRBJ2-2; no firm D call. CDR1 is SGHTA and CDR2 is FQGNSA in the germline V gene. V was cut by 3 bases and J by 6 bases, with 17 bases left in between. CDR3 length: 16 amino acids. The CDR3 DNA reads TGTGCCAGCAGCTTGGGGATGGCAGGTCGCGCCGGGGAGCTGTTTTTT. Translating gives CASSLGMAGRAGELFF.

V is TRBV6-2 or TRBV6-3 and J is TRBJ2-2, with 9 positions matching TRBD2. V was clipped by 4 bases and J by 1 base; unmatched bases: 7. The CDR3 length is 17 residues. Germline loops: CDR1 MNHEY, CDR2 SVGEGT. The CDR3 reads CASSFGSGRLNTGELFF. The CDR3 DNA sequence: TGTGCCAGCAGTTTTGGGAGCGGGAGGTTGAACACCGGGGAGCTGTTTTTT.

The genes are TRBV30 and TRBJ2-5; D may be TRBD1 (6 bases). The CDR3 contains 12 residues. In germline, CDR1 is GTSNPN, CDR2 SVGIG (reference sequence). Deletions cut 2 bases from V and 5 bases from J, with 9 bases between. The CDR3 nucleotides read TGTGCCTGGAGTCCGCAGGGGGAGACCCAGTACTTC. Its translation is CAWSPQGETQYF.

V is TRBV19 and J is TRBJ2-1; possible D gene TRBD2, 5 bases. V was cut by 3 bases and J by 0 bases, with 9 bases left in between. The CDR3 extends over 15 amino acids. From germline, CDR1 is LNHDA and CDR2 SQIVND (reference sequence). The CDR3 here is CASSISAASYNEQFF. CDR3 DNA sequence: TGTGCCAGTAGTATCTCAGCGGCCTCCTACAATGAGCAGTTCTTC.

The gene calls are TRBV19 and TRBJ2-3, with 13 bases lining up with TRBD2. This CDR3 has 17 residues. Germline V lookup: CDR1 LNHDA, CDR2 SQIVND (reference sequence). The V segment lost 0 bases and the J segment 7 bases; nucleotides outside the gene matches: 7. The CDR3 sequence: CASSIDIGLAGVNTQYF. The CDR3 DNA sequence: TGTGCCAGTAGTATAGATATCGGACTAGCGGGAGTAAATACGCAGTATTTT. The entire variable domain, with the rest obtained from reference TRBV19 and TRBJ2-3, is as follows: DGGITQSPKYLFRKEGQNVTLSCEQNLNHDAMYWYRQDPGQGLRLIYYSQIVNDFQKGDIAEGYSVSREKKESFPLTVTSAQKNPTAFYLCASSIDIGLAGVNTQYFGPGTRLTVL.

The CDR3: CASSALGEGTDTQYF. The CDR3 DNA sequence: TGTGCCAGCAGCGCTCTAGGGGAGGGTACAGATACGCAGTATTTT. The genes are TRBV6-2 or TRBV6-3 and TRBJ2-3; the match to TRBD2 covers 7 bases. The length of the CDR3 is 15 residues. Germline V CDR1 and CDR2: MNHEY, SVGEGT. J gave up 3 bases and V 6 bases, and 9 bases lay outside the gene matches.

V and J are TRBV30 and TRBJ2-7, with 7 bases that match TRBD2. Looked up from germline, CDR1 is GTSNPN and CDR2 is SVGIG (reference sequence). This CDR3 spans 15 amino acids. V shed 3 bases and J 0 bases; nucleotides not matched to a gene: 8. CDR3 sequence (DNA): TGTGCCTGGAGGCCAGCGGGATCCCCCTCCTACGAGCAGTACTTC. Protein: CAWRPAGSPSYEQYF.

V is TRBV6-5 and J is TRBJ2-2; 9 bases agree with TRBD1. V trimming: 2 bases; J trimming: 4 bases; junction bases outside the gene matches: 11. This CDR3 comprises 18 residues. Germline CDR1 and CDR2: MNHEY and SVGAGI. The CDR3 nucleotides read TGTGCCAGCAGTTACGGACGTGACAGGGGGTTAGGCACCGGGGAGCTGTTTTTT. As protein: CASSYGRDRGLGTGELFF.

The chain is built from TRBV7-2 and TRBJ2-7; D gene uncertain. The V gene lost 3 bases and the J gene lost 5 bases, with 14 bases spanning the gap. Germline CDR1 reads SGHTA; CDR2 reads FQGNSA. The CDR3 length is 14 residues. DNA for the CDR3: TGTGCCAGCAGCTTGTGGGGTGTTCGCAACGAGCAGTACTTC. Its translation is CASSLWGVRNEQYF. The full variable domain, rest sourced from reference TRBV7-2 and TRBJ2-7, is GAGVSQSPSNKVTEKGKDVELRCDPISGHTALYWYRQSLGQGLEFLIYFQGNSAPDKSGLPSDRFSAERTGGSVSTLTIQRTQQEDSAVYLCASSLWGVRNEQYFGPGTRLTVT.

In this sample, this clonotype turned up a few times. J is TRBJ2-5 and V is TRBV30, with 11 bases that match TRBD2. The J segment lost 4 bases and the V segment lost 5 bases, leaving 3 bases of the junction unmatched. This CDR3 comprises 13 residues. Germline values: CDR1 GTSNPN, CDR2 SVGIG (reference sequence). The CDR3 bases are TGTGCCTGGTCCGGACTAGCGGGAGAGACCCAGTACTTC. Translation: CAWSGLAGETQYF. The entire variable domain, with the rest obtained from reference TRBV30 and TRBJ2-5, is as follows: SQTIHQWPATLVQPVGSPLSLECTVEGTSNPNLYWYRQAAGRGLQLLFYSVGIGQISSEVPQNLSASRPQDRQFILSSKKLLLSDSGFYLCAWSGLAGETQYFGPGTRLLVL.

This clonotype came up once. CDR3 sequence reads: CAIRPGQGARGTEAFF. DNA for the CDR3: TGTGCCATCAGACCCGGACAGGGGGCGCGGGGCACTGAAGCTTTCTTT. V usage is TRBV10-3 and J usage is TRBJ1-1, with TRBD1 matching over 11 bases. V was clipped by 6 bases and J by 4 bases; unmatched bases: 10. This CDR3 has 16 residues. Per the germline V gene, CDR1 is ENHRY and CDR2 is SYGVKD.

The chain recombines TRBV28 with TRBJ1-2; D is possibly TRBD1 (6 bases). This CDR3 contains 15 residues. Germline V CDR1 and CDR2: MDHEN, SYDVKM. Between the trimmed V and J ends, which lost 7 bases and 6 bases, there was a span of 21 bases. In nucleotides, the CDR3 is TGTGCCAGCACCCCCCCTTTAGGGACACGAGATGGCTACACCTTC. Translation: CASTPPLGTRDGYTF.

The V and J genes are TRBV27 and TRBJ2-3; 9 bases are a match to TRBD1. The CDR3 is made up of 15 amino acids. Germline V gene sequence: CDR1 MNHEY, CDR2 SMNVEV (reference sequence). The J segment lost 6 bases and the V segment lost 7 bases, leaving 11 bases of the junction unmatched. Here the CDR3 DNA reads TGTGCCAGCACTTCGACAGGGGGGTTTTGGGATACGCAGTATTTT. Protein: CASTSTGGFWDTQYF.

This chain joins TRBV4-3 and TRBJ2-1; D may be TRBD2 (6 bases). Germline CDR1 is LGHNA and CDR2 is YSLEER. V was clipped by 1 base and J by 4 bases, with 11 bases between them. This CDR3 is 15 amino acids long. CDR3 nucleotides: TGCGCCAGCAGCCAAGCGGGAGAAGCGTACAATGAGCAGTTCTTC. Its protein product is CASSQAGEAYNEQFF.

This clonotype has only a few counts. The chain has TRBV27 and TRBJ2-1; possible D gene TRBD1, 5 bases. The CDR3 totals 11 residues. Germline loops: CDR1 MNHEY, CDR2 SMNVEV (reference sequence). V was trimmed by 4 bases and J by 9 bases, leaving 7 bases between them. The CDR3: CASSWGTEQFF. The CDR3 nucleotides are TGTGCCAGCAGTTGGGGCACTGAGCAGTTCTTC.

V usage is TRBV5-4 and J usage is TRBJ2-5; 7 nucleotides match TRBD2. Trimming took 2 bases from V and 1 from J; bases not matched to a gene: 5. Germline V gene sequence: CDR1 SGHNT, CDR2 YYREEE (reference sequence). This CDR3 contains 15 residues. Written as DNA, the CDR3 is TGTGCCAGCAGCTTTGGGGGGGGGTTCCAAGAGACCCAGTACTTC. Its translation: CASSFGGGFQETQYF.

V gene TRBV27 combines with J gene TRBJ2-7; D is possibly TRBD2 (7 bases). The germline gives CDR1 MNHEY, CDR2 SMNVEV (reference sequence). CDR3 size: 15 residues. Deletions cut 6 bases from V and 2 bases from J, with 17 bases between. The CDR3 coding sequence is TGTGCCAGCAGGGGGGCTCGGGGGAGGGCCTACGAGCAGTACTTC. This translates into CASRGARGRAYEQYF.

The chain couples TRBV6-5 to TRBJ2-7; TRBD2 agrees at 7 bases. The V gene's germline CDR1 is MNHEY and CDR2 SVGAGI. V trimming: 2 bases; J trimming: 12 bases; junction bases outside the gene matches: 13. CDR3 size: 14 residues. The CDR3 coding sequence is TGTGCCAGCAGTTACGGGCGGAGGGGCGGGAGTGCGTACTTC. Protein sequence: CASSYGRRGGSAYF.

The chain is built from TRBV20-1 and TRBJ2-2, with D perhaps assigned TRBD1 or TRBD2 (7 bases each). The CDR3 is made up of 14 amino acids. The V end was cut by 4 bases, the J end by 6 bases, with 15 bases between. Germline V gives CDR1 DFQATT, CDR2 SNEGSKA (reference sequence). For the CDR3, the DNA is TGCAGTGCTACTACAGGGGAGGGACCCGGGGAGCTGTTTTTT. It yields the protein CSATTGEGPGELFF.

The chain joins TRBV27 to TRBJ2-3, with D unclear. With 6 bases removed from V and 2 bases from J, the gap between germline ends came to 12 bases. CDR1 MNHEY and CDR2 SMNVEV come from the germline V gene (reference sequence). This CDR3 is 14 amino acids long. The CDR3 DNA reads TGTGCCAGCAGCCCTTTAACCCACACAGATACGCAGTATTTT. Amino acid sequence: CASSPLTHTDTQYF.

V gene TRBV30 combines with J gene TRBJ1-3; a possible D gene is TRBD1 (5 bases). Trimming pared 2 bases from V and 2 bases from J, leaving 7 bases between. The length of the CDR3 is 13 residues. Germline CDR1 GTSNPN, CDR2 SVGIG (reference sequence). This chain's CDR3 is CAWSKGAGNTIYF. For the CDR3, the DNA is TGTGCCTGGAGTAAAGGGGCTGGAAACACCATATATTTT.

This chain joins TRBV20-1 and TRBJ1-4; D may be TRBD1 (6 bases). V was clipped by 3 bases and J by 6 bases, with 14 bases between them. The CDR3 has 14 residues. Germline CDR1 is DFQATT and CDR2 is SNEGSKA (reference sequence). In DNA, the CDR3 is TGCAGTGCTAGGGGGGCCGTGGCGGATGAAAAACTGTTTTTT. This translates into CSARGAVADEKLFF.

The chain recombines TRBV7-2 with TRBJ2-1; D call uncertain. The CDR3 runs to 11 residues. Per the germline V gene, CDR1 is SGHTA and CDR2 is FQGNSA. Trimming cost V 1 base and J 10 bases, with 5 bases left between them. CDR3 sequence: CASSLDSEQFF. CDR3 nucleotides: TGTGCCAGCAGCTTAGACTCCGAGCAGTTCTTC.